This TCR beta chain was found in a study of blood T cell repertoires in COVID-19 (TCRdb year 2020). Concerning the study at large: Samples from collaborators originated in the United States, Italy and Spain and spanned both the acute and convalescent phases of COVID-19. Samples were obtained from the ongoing ImmuneRACE study (first 160 participants) and from 1,254 subjects provided by 6 global collaborators. The sample metadata nearly always contained a de-identified subject ID, COVID-19 status, age in years and sex. The prospective study material was composed of cDNA or gDNA derived from T cells, B-cell-depleted T cells, or PBMCs. The dataset comprised deeply sampled blood TCRbeta repertoires from subjects exposed to, actively infected with, or recovered from COVID-19. The repertoires were released in a freely available public database intended as a resource for research on the immune response to SARS-CoV-2. Where available, HLA class I and class II types were taken from metadata supplied by the sample provider and were not determined by assay-based typing.

For this clone: No cognate antigen has been identified for it. Base-call qualities are not available, and no considerably larger clone is one nucleotide away.

Broader findings and caveats from the paper: Clinical and demographic metadata were provided uncurated, with the amount varying by source and participant.

The immunoSEQ Assay, a bias-controlled multiplex PCR, was used to amplify TCRbeta CDR3 regions from genomic DNA. In the original analysis: The number of nucleated cells in each sample was estimated from the amplification of reference gene primers within the assay. To quantify the absolute abundance of each unique TCRbeta CDR3 rearrangement, sequence reads were collapsed and filtered. For each sample, productive Simpson clonality was calculated as the square root of Simpson's diversity index over productive rearrangements. TCRdb's version of the immuneACCESS table is confined to in-frame rearrangements and falls short of the full clone set. An unresolved V gene accounts for under half of the shortfall where checked; the remainder is of unknown origin. V and J calls and clone size are given by that table; D and trimming were obtained from the DNA. This sample has 150,000 to 250,000 clones in its table, and 94% of those were observed once. Of the sample, 0.76% falls within the top ten clones.

From its cysteine to its phenylalanine, the CDR3 spans 13 amino acids. The entry retains the CDR3 DNA only, 39 bases that are in frame from base 1. CDR1 and CDR2 are read off the germline V gene (reference sequence) as LGHDT and YNNKEL. V was cut back by 1 base and J by 3 bases, leaving a gap of 7 bases between them. At one collaborating source in Seattle, patients were enrolled during active infection and were followed longitudinally through the course of disease. The collaborating institutions used their own protocols to collect whole blood in K2EDTA tubes. For TCRbeta analysis, collaborator samples were shipped as frozen whole blood, as isolated PBMCs, or as DNA extracted from either sample type.

Source material: peripheral blood. The V and J genes are TRBV3-1 (or the pseudogene TRBV3-2) and TRBJ2-7; the D region possibly corresponds to TRBD2 (6 bases align). This receptor was identified in a man younger than 45 with COVID-19, enrolled during active disease. The nucleotide sequence is TGTGCCAGCAGCCAAGGGGGGGACTACGAGCAGTACTTC. Its protein product is CASSQGGDYEQYF.